The 16 T cell receptor beta chains listed next were all sequenced from one sample in a study of T cells in Graves' hyperthyroidism and ophthalmopathy. Amplified TCR beta CDR3 regions derived from RNA transcripts. An initial round of RT-PCR targeting the TCR CDR3 relied on the HTBI primer set. TCRdb analysed the multiplex PCR reads with MiXCR anew, one entry per CDR3 protein. The sample holds more than 350,000 distinct CDR3 sequences; roughly 15% are singletons and the top ten take roughly a fifth. The sample consisted of blood. These receptors were taken from a woman in her thirties with Graves' ophthalmopathy.

This clonotype was seen many times. The V call is TRBV20-1, the J call TRBJ2-1; 11 bases line up with TRBD2. The CDR3 extends over 14 amino acids. Losses at the gene ends were 6 bases for V and 8 bases for J; bases not matched to a gene: 9. Germline V gene sequence: CDR1 DFQATT, CDR2 SNEGSKA (reference sequence). The CDR3 region is CSARLAGPRDEQFF. The CDR3 DNA reads as TGCAGTGCCAGACTAGCGGGGCCCAGGGATGAGCAGTTCTTC.

The CDR3 sequence: CASSEVGQRITPLHF. The CDR3 DNA sequence: TGCGCCAGCAGTGAAGTAGGACAGCGAATTACACCCCTCCACTTT. The rearrangement links TRBV10-2 to TRBJ1-6; a weak D match, TRBD1 (6 bases). With 3 bases removed from V and 11 bases from J, the gap between germline ends came to 17 bases. CDR3 length equals 15 residues. Germline CDR1 reads WSHSY; CDR2 reads SAAADI.

This chain joins TRBV2 and TRBJ1-5; possibly TRBD1 for D (6 bases). Trimming pared 2 bases from V and 2 bases from J, leaving 10 bases between. The CDR3 covers 15 residues. Germline assignment: CDR1 SNHLY and CDR2 FYNNEI. The CDR3 here is CASSEMGAGNQPQHF. DNA of the CDR3: TGTGCCAGCAGTGAAATGGGGGCTGGCAATCAGCCCCAGCATTTT.

This clonotype was picked up many times. The chain couples TRBV6-5 to TRBJ1-6; the D gene is possibly TRBD1 (5 bases). Trimming pared 2 bases from V and 8 bases from J, leaving 10 bases between. Germline assignment: CDR1 MNHEY and CDR2 SVGAGI. The CDR3 has 14 amino acids. CDR3 sequence reads: CASSYLGADSPLHF. CDR3 bases: TGTGCCAGCAGTTACCTAGGGGCGGATTCACCCCTCCACTTT.

In this sample, this clonotype turned up many times. The CDR3: CASRDTGKNSPLHF. CDR3 bases: TGTGCCAGCCGAGACACAGGAAAAAATTCACCCCTCCACTTT. The chain uses TRBV6-1 and TRBJ1-6, with D possibly TRBD1 on 5 matching bases. CDR3 size: 14 residues. Between the trimmed V and J ends, which lost 8 bases and 7 bases, there was a span of 15 bases. Per the germline V gene, CDR1 is MNHNS and CDR2 is SASEGT.

V gene TRBV2 combines with J gene TRBJ1-2; D remains ambiguous. This CDR3 is 11 amino acids long. Trimming removed 4 bases at V and 13 bases at J, with 13 bases between. Germline assignment: CDR1 SNHLY and CDR2 FYNNEI. CDR3 DNA: TGTGCCAGCAGTGGTGCGCGCCCGACCACCTTC. This translates into CASSGARPTTF.

The table lists this clonotype with many counts. The V and J genes are TRBV20-1 and TRBJ1-1; no definite D call. The CDR3 loop spans 15 amino acids. V was clipped by 0 bases and J by 7 bases, with 18 bases between them. Germline CDR1 reads DFQATT; CDR2 reads SNEGSKA (reference sequence). The CDR3 nucleotides are TGCAGTGCTAGAGAGCTTCAGACACCCAAGAGTGAAGCTTTCTTT. Its translation: CSARELQTPKSEAFF.

A few counts support this clonotype. The chain joins TRBV29-1 to TRBJ1-2; D gene ambiguous. The germline gives CDR1 SQVTM, CDR2 ANQGSEA. Trimming left V 2 bases short and J 6 bases short, with 10 bases between. The CDR3 totals 12 residues. CDR3 in amino acids: CSVESGGHGYTF. The CDR3 DNA follows: TGCAGCGTTGAAAGCGGAGGGCATGGCTACACCTTC.

This clonotype was recorded many times. The J gene is TRBJ1-6, the V gene TRBV18; no clear D gene. Trimming removed 4 bases from V and 0 bases from J, with 10 bases in between. Germline assignment: CDR1 KGHSH and CDR2 LQKENI. This CDR3 comprises 16 residues. In DNA form, the CDR3 reads TGTGCCAGCTCACAAGCGCTTAGCTCCTATAATTCACCCCTCCACTTT. Translating it yields CASSQALSSYNSPLHF.

This clonotype has ten or more counts. This chain joins TRBV7-2 and TRBJ2-3; possible D gene TRBD1, 6 bases. The CDR3 is 17 residues long. V was pared by 1 base and J by 5 bases, with 19 bases between. The germline V gene encodes CDR1 SGHTA and CDR2 FQGNSA. CDR3 loop: CASSLDSIGRGVDTQYF. DNA for the CDR3: TGTGCCAGCAGCTTAGATTCAATTGGCAGGGGAGTAGATACGCAGTATTTT.

This clonotype was found a few times. This chain uses TRBV29-1 with TRBJ2-3; D remains ambiguous. Germline V lookup: CDR1 SQVTM, CDR2 ANQGSEA. There are 15 residues in the CDR3. The ends were cut back, 0 bases at V and 0 bases at J, with 10 bases in the middle. CDR3: CSVEDQHRSTDTQYF. In nucleotides, the CDR3 is TGCAGCGTTGAAGATCAGCACAGAAGCACAGATACGCAGTATTTT.

In regard to this clonotype: This sequence may be a read error, since a much larger clone differs from it by one base. The genes are TRBV5-1 and TRBJ2-3, with unresolved D. Deletions cut 0 bases from V and 6 bases from J, with 14 bases between. This CDR3 region has 15 residues. Germline CDR1 is SGHRS and CDR2 is YFSETQ. This CDR3 reads CASSLVGTNGDTQYF. Written as DNA, the CDR3 is TGCGCCAGCAGCTTGGTAGGCACTAACGGGGATACGCAGTATTTT.

This clonotype was seen at least ten times. The rearrangement links TRBV11-2 to TRBJ2-3; 9 positions agree with TRBD1. The V gene's germline CDR1 is SGHAT and CDR2 FQNNGV. J lost 2 bases, V lost 5 bases, and 8 bases had no gene match. The CDR3 loop spans 16 amino acids. The CDR3 spells CASSLPRDRVTDTQYF. The CDR3 region has the DNA TGTGCCAGCAGCCTACCCCGGGACAGGGTCACAGATACGCAGTATTTT.

This clonotype was observed at least ten times. The chain has TRBV2 and TRBJ2-7; perhaps TRBD2 as D (6 bases). The CDR3 totals 13 residues. The ends were cut back, 5 bases at V and 6 bases at J, with 14 bases in the middle. CDR1 and CDR2 from the germline V gene are SNHLY and FYNNEI. This CDR3 is CASSWDGRSEQYF. CDR3 sequence (DNA): TGTGCCAGCAGTTGGGACGGGAGAAGCGAGCAGTACTTC.

This clonotype showed up just a few times. This chain joins TRBV7-6 and TRBJ2-3; 15 positions agree with TRBD2. The ends lost 5 bases at V and 0 bases at J; junction bases unmatched: 6. The germline V gene encodes CDR1 SGHVS and CDR2 FNYEAQ. The CDR3 runs to 18 residues. CDR3 coding DNA: TGTGCCAGCAGCCGGTGGACTAGCGGGGGGGCTAGCACAGATACGCAGTATTTT. This sequence encodes CASSRWTSGGASTDTQYF.

This clonotype was seen many times. The chain has TRBV4-2 and TRBJ1-2; D gene ambiguous. The germline V gene has CDR1 LGHNA and CDR2 YNFKEQ. This CDR3 has 16 residues. V was trimmed by 0 bases and J by 2 bases, leaving 13 bases between them. The DNA of the CDR3 is TGTGCCAGCAGCCAAGAAAGCGGCTTGGTGAACTATGGCTACACCTTC. Residues: CASSQESGLVNYGYTF.